The sequence of this T cell receptor (beta chain) was determined in a study of cytomegalovirus exposure and HLA in healthy donors. Use of 60 Vbeta and 13 Jbeta primers characterized the PCR. TCRdb's table, derived via immunoSEQ multiplex PCR, lists solely in-frame clones and lacks some. This sample carries tens of thousands of clones, more than 80% of them seen once, and the ten largest clones take around 2.9%. Germline CDR1 reads SGHRS; CDR2 reads YFSETQ. The CDR3 has 14 residues. Trimming at V came to 9 bases and at J to 5 bases, leaving 10 bases not matched to a gene. The sequenced material came from PBMCs. The clonotype comes from a woman in her thirties in good health and CMV-seronegative. The rearrangement joins TRBV5-1 to TRBJ2-3; TRBD2 matches at 9 bases. The CDR3 sequence: CATRGGSGGDTQYF. The DNA for the CDR3 is TGCGCCACCCGGGGTGGTAGCGGGGGAGATACGCAGTATTTT.